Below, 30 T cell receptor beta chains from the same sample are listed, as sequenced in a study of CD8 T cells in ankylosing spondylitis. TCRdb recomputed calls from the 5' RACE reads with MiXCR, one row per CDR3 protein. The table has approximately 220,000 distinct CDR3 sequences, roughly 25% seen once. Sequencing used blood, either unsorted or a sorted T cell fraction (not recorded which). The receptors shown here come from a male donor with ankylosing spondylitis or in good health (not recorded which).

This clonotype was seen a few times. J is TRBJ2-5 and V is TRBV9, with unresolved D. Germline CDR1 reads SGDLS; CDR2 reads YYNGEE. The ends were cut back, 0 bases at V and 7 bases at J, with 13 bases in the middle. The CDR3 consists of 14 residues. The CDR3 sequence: CASSVAPLDGTQYF. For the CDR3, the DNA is TGTGCCAGCAGCGTAGCCCCCCTAGATGGGACCCAGTACTTC.

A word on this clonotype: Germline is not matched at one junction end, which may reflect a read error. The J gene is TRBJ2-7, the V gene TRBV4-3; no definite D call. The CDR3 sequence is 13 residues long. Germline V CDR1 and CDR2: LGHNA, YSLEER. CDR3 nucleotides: TGTGCCAGCAGCCAAGAGTCGGGCTACGAGCAGTACTTC. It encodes CASSQESGYEQYF.

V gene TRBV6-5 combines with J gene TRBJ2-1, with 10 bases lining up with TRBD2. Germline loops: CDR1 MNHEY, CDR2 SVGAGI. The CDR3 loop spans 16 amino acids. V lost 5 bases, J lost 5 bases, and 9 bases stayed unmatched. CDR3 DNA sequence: TGTGCCAGCAGTAACCTAGCGGGAGCGATCGACAATGAGCAGTTCTTC. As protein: CASSNLAGAIDNEQFF.

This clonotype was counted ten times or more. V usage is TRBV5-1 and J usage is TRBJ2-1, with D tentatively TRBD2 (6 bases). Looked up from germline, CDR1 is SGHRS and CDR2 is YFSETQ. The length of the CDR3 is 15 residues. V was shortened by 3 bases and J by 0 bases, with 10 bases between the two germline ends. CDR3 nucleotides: TGCGCCAGCAGCTCAGACGGGAGCTCCTACAATGAGCAGTTCTTC. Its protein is CASSSDGSSYNEQFF.

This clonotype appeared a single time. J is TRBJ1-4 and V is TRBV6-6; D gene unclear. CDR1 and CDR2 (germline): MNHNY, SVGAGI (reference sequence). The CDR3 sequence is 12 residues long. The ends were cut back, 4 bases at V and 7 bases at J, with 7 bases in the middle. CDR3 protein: CASSWPGEKLFF. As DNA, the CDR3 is TGTGCCAGCAGTTGGCCTGGTGAAAAACTGTTTTTT.

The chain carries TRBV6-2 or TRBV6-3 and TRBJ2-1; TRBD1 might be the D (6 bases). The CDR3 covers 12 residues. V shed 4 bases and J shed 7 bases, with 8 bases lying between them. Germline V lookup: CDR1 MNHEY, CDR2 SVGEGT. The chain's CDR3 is CASSSTGNEQFF. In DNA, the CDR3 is TGTGCCAGCAGTTCGACAGGTAATGAGCAGTTCTTC.

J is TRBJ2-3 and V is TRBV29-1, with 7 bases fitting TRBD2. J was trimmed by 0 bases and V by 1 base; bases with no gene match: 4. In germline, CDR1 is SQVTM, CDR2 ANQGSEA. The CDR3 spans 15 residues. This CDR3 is CSVEGTSVSTDTQYF. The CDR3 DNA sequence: TGCAGCGTTGAAGGTACTAGCGTTAGCACAGATACGCAGTATTTT.

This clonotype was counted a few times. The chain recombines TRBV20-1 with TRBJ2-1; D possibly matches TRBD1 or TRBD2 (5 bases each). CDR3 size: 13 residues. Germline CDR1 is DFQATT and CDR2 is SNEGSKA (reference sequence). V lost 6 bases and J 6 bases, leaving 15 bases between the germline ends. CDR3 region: CSATGRSGNEQFF. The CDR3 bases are TGCAGTGCCACGGGGCGGTCCGGCAATGAGCAGTTCTTC.

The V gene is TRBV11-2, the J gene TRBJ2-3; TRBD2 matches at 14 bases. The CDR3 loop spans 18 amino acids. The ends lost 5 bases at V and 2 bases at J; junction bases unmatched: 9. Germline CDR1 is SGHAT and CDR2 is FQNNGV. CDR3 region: CASSTRTSGRYDTDTQYF. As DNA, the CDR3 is TGTGCCAGCAGCACCCGGACTAGCGGGAGGTACGACACAGATACGCAGTATTTT.

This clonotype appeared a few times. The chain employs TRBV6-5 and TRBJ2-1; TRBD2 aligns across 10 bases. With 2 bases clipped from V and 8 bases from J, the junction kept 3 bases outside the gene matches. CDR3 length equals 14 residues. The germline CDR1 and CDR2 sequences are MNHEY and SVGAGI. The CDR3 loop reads CASSYASGSYEQFF. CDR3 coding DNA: TGTGCCAGCAGTTACGCTAGCGGGAGTTATGAGCAGTTCTTC.

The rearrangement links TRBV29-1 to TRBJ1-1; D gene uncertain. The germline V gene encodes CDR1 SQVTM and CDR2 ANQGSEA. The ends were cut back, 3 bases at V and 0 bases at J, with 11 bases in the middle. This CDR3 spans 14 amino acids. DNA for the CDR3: TGCAGCGTTGAGAAAACAGCGATGAACACTGAAGCTTTCTTT. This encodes CSVEKTAMNTEAFF.

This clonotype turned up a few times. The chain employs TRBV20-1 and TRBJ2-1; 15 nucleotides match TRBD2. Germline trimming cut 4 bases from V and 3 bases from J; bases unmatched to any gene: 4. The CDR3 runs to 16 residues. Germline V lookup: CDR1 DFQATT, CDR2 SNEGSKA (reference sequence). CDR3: CSATGTSGRIYNEQFF. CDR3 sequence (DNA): TGCAGTGCTACCGGGACTAGCGGGAGGATCTACAATGAGCAGTTCTTC.

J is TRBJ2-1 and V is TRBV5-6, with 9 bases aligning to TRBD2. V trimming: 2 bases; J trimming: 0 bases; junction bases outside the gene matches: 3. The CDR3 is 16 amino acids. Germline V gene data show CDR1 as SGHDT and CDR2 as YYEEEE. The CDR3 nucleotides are TGTGCCAGCAGCTTTCTAGCGGGGTCCTCCTACAATGAGCAGTTCTTC. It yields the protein CASSFLAGSSYNEQFF.

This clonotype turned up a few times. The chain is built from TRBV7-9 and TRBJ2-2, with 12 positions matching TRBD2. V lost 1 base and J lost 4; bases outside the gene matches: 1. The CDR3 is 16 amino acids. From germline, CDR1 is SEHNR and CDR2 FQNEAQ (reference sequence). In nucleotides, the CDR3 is TGTGCCAGCAGCTTAGGGACTAGCGGGACCACCGGGGAGCTGTTTTTT. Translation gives CASSLGTSGTTGELFF. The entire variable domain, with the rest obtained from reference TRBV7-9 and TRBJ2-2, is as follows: DTGVSQNPRHKITKRGQNVTFRCDPISEHNRLYWYRQTLGQGPEFLTYFQNEAQLEKSRLLSDRFSAERPKGSFSTLEIQRTEQGDSAMYLCASSLGTSGTTGELFFGEGSRLTVL.

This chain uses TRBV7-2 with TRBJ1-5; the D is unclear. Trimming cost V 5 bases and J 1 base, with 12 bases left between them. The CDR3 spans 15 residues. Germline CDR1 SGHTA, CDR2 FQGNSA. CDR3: CASSLEGHSNQPQHF. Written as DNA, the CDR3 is TGTGCCAGCAGCCTAGAAGGGCACAGCAATCAGCCCCAGCATTTT.

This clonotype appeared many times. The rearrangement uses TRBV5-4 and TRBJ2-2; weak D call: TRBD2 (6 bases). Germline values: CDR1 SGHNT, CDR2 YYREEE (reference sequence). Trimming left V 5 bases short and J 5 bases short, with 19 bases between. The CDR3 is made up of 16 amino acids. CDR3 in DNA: TGTGCCAGCAGTCCACCCCACGGGAGTGGTACCGGGGAGCTGTTTTTT. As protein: CASSPPHGSGTGELFF.

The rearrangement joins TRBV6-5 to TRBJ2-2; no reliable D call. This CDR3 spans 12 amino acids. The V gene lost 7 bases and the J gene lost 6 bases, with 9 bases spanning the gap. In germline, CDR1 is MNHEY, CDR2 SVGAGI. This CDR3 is CASKVGAGELFF. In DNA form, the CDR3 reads TGTGCCAGCAAGGTTGGAGCCGGGGAGCTGTTTTTT.

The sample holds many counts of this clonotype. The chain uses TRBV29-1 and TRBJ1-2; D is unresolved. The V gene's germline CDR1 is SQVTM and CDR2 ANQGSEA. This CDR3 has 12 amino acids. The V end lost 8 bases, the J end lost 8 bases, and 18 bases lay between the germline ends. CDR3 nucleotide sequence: TGCAGCTCACACGACCCGGGGTGGGGCTACACCTTC. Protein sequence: CSSHDPGWGYTF.

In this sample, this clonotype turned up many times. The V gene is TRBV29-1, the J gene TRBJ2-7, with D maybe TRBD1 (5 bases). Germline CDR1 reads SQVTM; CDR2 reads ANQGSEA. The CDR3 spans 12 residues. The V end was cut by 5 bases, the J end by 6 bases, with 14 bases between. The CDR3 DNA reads TGCAGCGTTACCCAGGGCTTGGGCGAGCAGTACTTC. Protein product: CSVTQGLGEQYF.

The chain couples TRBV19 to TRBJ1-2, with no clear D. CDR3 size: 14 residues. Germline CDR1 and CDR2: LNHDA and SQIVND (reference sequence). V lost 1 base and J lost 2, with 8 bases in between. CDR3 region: CASSIGGGNYGYTF. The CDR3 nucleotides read TGTGCCAGTAGTATAGGAGGAGGGAACTATGGCTACACCTTC.

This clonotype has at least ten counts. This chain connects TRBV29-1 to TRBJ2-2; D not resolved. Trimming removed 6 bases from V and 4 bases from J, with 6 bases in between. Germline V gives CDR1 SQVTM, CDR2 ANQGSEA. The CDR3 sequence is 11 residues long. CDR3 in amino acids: CSVWGTGELFF. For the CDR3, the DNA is TGCAGCGTGTGGGGCACCGGGGAGCTGTTTTTT.

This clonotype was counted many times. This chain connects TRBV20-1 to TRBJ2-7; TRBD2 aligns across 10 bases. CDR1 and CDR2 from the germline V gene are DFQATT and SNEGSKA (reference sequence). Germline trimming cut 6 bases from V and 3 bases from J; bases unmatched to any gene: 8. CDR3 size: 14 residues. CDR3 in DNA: TGCAGTGCCCTGAAGCGGGAGGGCCTCTACGAGCAGTACTTC. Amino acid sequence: CSALKREGLYEQYF.

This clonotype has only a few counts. In DNA form, the CDR3 reads TGCAGCGTTCCGGGACTAGCGGGAGCCAACAATGAGCAGTTCTTC. Its protein product is CSVPGLAGANNEQFF. The V call is TRBV29-1, the J call TRBJ2-1; 14 nucleotides match TRBD2. The CDR3 is 15 residues long. V was clipped by 5 bases and J by 5 bases; unmatched bases: 5. The germline CDR1 and CDR2 sequences are SQVTM and ANQGSEA.

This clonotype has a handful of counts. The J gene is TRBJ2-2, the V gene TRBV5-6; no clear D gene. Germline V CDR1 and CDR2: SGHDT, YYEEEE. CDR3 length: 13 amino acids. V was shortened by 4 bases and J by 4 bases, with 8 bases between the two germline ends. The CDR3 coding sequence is TGTGCCAGCAGCCCTCTACTCACCGGGGAGCTGTTTTTT. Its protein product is CASSPLLTGELFF.

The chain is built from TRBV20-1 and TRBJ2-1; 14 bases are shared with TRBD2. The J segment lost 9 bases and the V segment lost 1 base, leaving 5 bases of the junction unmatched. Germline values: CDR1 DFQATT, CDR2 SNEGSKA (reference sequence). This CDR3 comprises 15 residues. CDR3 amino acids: CSARAGTSGSFEQFF. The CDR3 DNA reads TGCAGTGCTAGAGCCGGGACTAGCGGGAGTTTTGAGCAGTTCTTC.

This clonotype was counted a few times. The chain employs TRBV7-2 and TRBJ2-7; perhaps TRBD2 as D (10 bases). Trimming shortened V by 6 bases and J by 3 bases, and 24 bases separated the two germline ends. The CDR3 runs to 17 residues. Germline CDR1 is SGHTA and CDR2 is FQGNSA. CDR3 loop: CASSQLAGQGPYYEQYF. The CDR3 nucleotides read TGTGCCAGCAGTCAACTAGCGGGACAGGGTCCTTACTACGAGCAGTACTTC.

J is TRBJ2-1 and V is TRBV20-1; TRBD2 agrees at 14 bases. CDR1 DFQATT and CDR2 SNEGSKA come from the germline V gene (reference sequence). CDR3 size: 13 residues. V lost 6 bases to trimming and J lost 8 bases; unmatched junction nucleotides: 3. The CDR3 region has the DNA TGCAGTGCCGGGACTAGCGGGAGCTATGAGCAGTTCTTC. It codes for CSAGTSGSYEQFF.

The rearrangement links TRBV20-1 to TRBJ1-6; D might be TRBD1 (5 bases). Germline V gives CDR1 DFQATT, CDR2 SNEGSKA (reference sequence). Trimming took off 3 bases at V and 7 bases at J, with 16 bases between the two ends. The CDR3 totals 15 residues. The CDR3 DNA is TGCAGTGCTAGGGCCGAAGGCAGGGCAAATTCACCCCTCCACTTT. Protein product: CSARAEGRANSPLHF.

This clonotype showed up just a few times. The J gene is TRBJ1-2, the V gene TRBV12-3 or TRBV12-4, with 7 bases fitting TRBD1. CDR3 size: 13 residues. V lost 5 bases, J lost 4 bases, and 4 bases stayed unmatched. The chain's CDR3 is CASSASGGYGYTF. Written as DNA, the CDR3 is TGTGCCAGCAGTGCCTCAGGGGGCTATGGCTACACCTTC.

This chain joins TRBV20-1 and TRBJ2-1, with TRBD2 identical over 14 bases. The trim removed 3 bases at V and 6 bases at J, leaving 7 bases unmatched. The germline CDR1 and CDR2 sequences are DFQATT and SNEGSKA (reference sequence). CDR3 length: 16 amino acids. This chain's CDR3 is CSARTSGRGGGNEQFF. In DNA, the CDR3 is TGCAGTGCTAGGACTAGCGGGAGGGGAGGGGGCAATGAGCAGTTCTTC.